Ten or more counts support the clone carrying this TCR beta chain. Its specificity is not known. This sample is part of a study of T-cell reconstitution after alpha-beta-depleted transplantation in children. Study-wide findings and caveats: Most T-cell counts and diversity one year after the transplant came from T cells that were newly produced. In some patients, recipient T cells and intrathymic progenitors surviving conditioning explained high day-60 diversity. Alpha-beta T cells present about two months after transplant were reported to originate from several hundred expanded graft clones.

The CDR3 contains 15 residues. Germline V gene data show CDR1 as SQVTM and CDR2 as ANQGSEA. The V and J ends lost 1 base and 1 base respectively, with 11 bases between them. Unique molecular identifiers were used in preparing the TCRbeta library. Each CDR3 protein is one row after TCRdb ran MiXCR on the PCR reads. Of 780,000 or so distinct CDR3 sequences listed, 16% are singletons. This receptor was identified in a male patient under 18 who had a stem cell transplant for acute lymphoblastic leukemia, so the T cells may come from the graft donor. The sample here was PBMCs, mostly from graft donor cells, taken 360 days after TCRalphabeta/CD19-depleted stem cell transplant. The chain recombines TRBV29-1 with TRBJ2-1; perhaps TRBD1 as D (5 bases). The CDR3 region is CSVEGGPLSYNEQFF. The CDR3, as DNA: TGCAGCGTTGAAGGGGGCCCCCTTTCCTACAATGAGCAGTTCTTC.